These T cell receptor beta chains were read from a single sample in a study of CD8 T cells in ankylosing spondylitis. TCRdb independently ran MiXCR on the 5' RACE reads; one entry per CDR3 protein. The sample holds about 110,000 distinct CDR3 sequences, 24% seen once. Input material: synovial fluid, either unsorted or a sorted T cell fraction (not recorded which). The receptors here all came from a male donor with ankylosing spondylitis. Each CDR3 is given with its conserved first and last residue. Each record gives: V gene, J gene, clone size, D gene, CDR3 protein, CDR3 DNA. D genes are given only for firm matches. The size entry is marked missing in some rows and otherwise reads once, few, many or a size class.

TRBV4-2	TRBJ2-7	-	TRBD2	CASSQAPGGSYEQYF	TGTGCCAGCAGCCAAGCCCCGGGAGGGTCCTACGAGCAGTACTTC
TRBV11-3	TRBJ2-2	-	-	CASSSQWRPGELFF	TGTGCCAGCAGCTCCCAGTGGCGACCCGGGGAGCTGTTTTTT
TRBV19	TRBJ2-3	once	-	CASSMGAGATDTQYF	TGTGCCAGTAGTATGGGGGCGGGAGCCACAGATACGCAGTATTTT
TRBV29-1	TRBJ1-1	few	-	CSVVWGMGTEAFF	TGCAGCGTTGTCTGGGGAATGGGCACTGAAGCTTTCTTT
TRBV10-3	TRBJ2-1	few	TRBD2	CAIRWTSGRGEQFF	TGTGCCATCAGGTGGACTAGCGGGAGAGGTGAGCAGTTCTTC
TRBV19	TRBJ2-2	-	TRBD2	CASSMAWTSYDTGELFF	TGTGCCAGTAGTATGGCTTGGACTAGCTATGACACCGGGGAGCTGTTTTTT
TRBV24-1	TRBJ2-1	-	TRBD1	CATSEAGTGYNEQFF	TGTGCCACCAGTGAAGCCGGGACAGGGTACAATGAGCAGTTCTTC
TRBV11-3	TRBJ2-3	-	TRBD2	CASSPGLVDTQYF	TGTGCCAGCAGCCCAGGACTAGTCGATACGCAGTATTTT
TRBV18	TRBJ2-5	-	-	CASSHPTRVQETQYF	TGTGCCAGCTCACACCCGACTCGGGTCCAAGAGACCCAGTACTTC
TRBV5-1	TRBJ2-5	many	-	CASSSRPYTTETQYF	TGCGCCAGCAGCTCTCGGCCATACACGACGGAGACCCAGTACTTC
TRBV19	TRBJ1-5	-	-	CASSMGLRSNQPQHF	TGTGCCAGTAGTATGGGATTAAGGAGCAATCAGCCCCAGCATTTT
TRBV7-2	TRBJ1-1	-	-	CASSLAGIAEAFF	TGTGCCAGCAGCTTAGCAGGGATCGCTGAAGCTTTCTTT
TRBV6-2/TRBV6-3	TRBJ1-1	few	-	CASISPLNTEAFF	TGTGCCAGCATATCCCCGCTTAACACTGAAGCTTTCTTT
TRBV18	TRBJ2-6	-	-	CASSLSMAGVGANVLTF	TGTGCCAGCTCACTTTCAATGGCCGGGGTCGGGGCCAACGTCCTGACTTTC
TRBV29-1	TRBJ1-1	few	-	CSVLPALTGGGRTEAFF	TGCAGCGTTCTTCCTGCGCTGACAGGAGGGGGACGGACTGAAGCTTTCTTT
TRBV10-1	TRBJ2-5	-	TRBD2	CASSLAGEGKTQYF	TGCGCCAGCAGTCTAGCGGGAGAGGGAAAGACCCAGTACTTC
TRBV12-3/TRBV12-4	TRBJ2-5	-	TRBD2	CASTLGLAGEETQYF	TGTGCCAGCACCTTAGGACTAGCGGGGGAAGAGACCCAGTACTTC
TRBV10-2	TRBJ2-5	many	-	CASSENFGGTDQETQYF	TGCGCCAGCAGTGAGAATTTCGGCGGGACCGACCAAGAGACCCAGTACTTC
TRBV11-3	TRBJ2-1	-	TRBD2	CASSSLTSGSGNEQFF	TGTGCCAGCAGCTCGCTGACTAGCGGGAGCGGGAATGAGCAGTTCTTC
TRBV19	TRBJ2-1	-	-	CASSIVMSGNEQFF	TGTGCCAGTAGTATAGTGATGTCAGGGAATGAGCAGTTCTTC
TRBV29-1	TRBJ1-1	-	-	CSVVRANTEAFF	TGCAGCGTTGTCCGGGCGAACACTGAAGCTTTCTTT
TRBV3-1	TRBJ2-1	few	-	CASSQAGEQFF	TGTGCCAGCAGCCAAGCGGGTGAGCAGTTCTTC
TRBV14	TRBJ2-1	many	TRBD2	CASSQEGGRFYNEQFF	TGTGCCAGCAGCCAAGAAGGCGGGAGGTTCTACAATGAGCAGTTCTTC
TRBV12-3/TRBV12-4	TRBJ1-1	few	-	CATEAAMNTEAFF	TGTGCCACGGAGGCGGCTATGAACACTGAAGCTTTCTTT
TRBV4-2	TRBJ2-1	-	-	CASSPEKSSYNEQFF	TGTGCCAGCAGCCCTGAAAAAAGCTCCTACAATGAGCAGTTCTTC
TRBV7-6	TRBJ2-7	few	-	CASSFQGSDYEQYF	TGTGCCAGCAGCTTCCAGGGATCCGACTACGAGCAGTACTTC
TRBV3-1	TRBJ2-7	-	-	CASSQDPAYEQYF	TGTGCCAGCAGCCAAGACCCTGCCTACGAGCAGTACTTC
TRBV10-2	TRBJ1-3	-	TRBD1	CASTWTGGDSGNTIYF	TGCGCCAGCACTTGGACAGGGGGGGACTCTGGAAACACCATATATTTT
TRBV2	TRBJ1-1	many	-	CASRVQTGTEAFF	TGTGCCAGCAGGGTGCAGACGGGGACTGAAGCTTTCTTT
TRBV14	TRBJ2-1	few	-	CASSQGSAWGYNEQFF	TGTGCCAGCAGCCAAGGTAGCGCCTGGGGCTACAATGAGCAGTTCTTC
TRBV4-1	TRBJ1-1	many	-	CASSQGQDRTEAFF	TGCGCCAGCAGCCAAGGACAAGATCGAACTGAAGCTTTCTTT
TRBV3-1	TRBJ2-5	many	TRBD2	CASSLGTREGKTQYF	TGTGCCAGCAGCCTGGGGACACGGGAGGGAAAGACCCAGTACTTC
TRBV29-1	TRBJ1-2	many	-	CSVAPGDYGYTF	TGCAGCGTTGCGCCGGGTGACTATGGCTACACCTTC
TRBV7-8	TRBJ2-1	-	-	CASSLSEDEQFF	TGTGCCAGCAGCTTAAGTGAGGATGAGCAGTTCTTC
TRBV5-1	TRBJ2-7	-	TRBD1	CASSPGTGLRSGYEQYF	TGCGCCAGCAGCCCCGGGACAGGCTTAAGGAGCGGGTACGAGCAGTACTTC
TRBV18	TRBJ2-7	-	-	CASSQGPAYEQYF	TGTGCCAGCTCTCAGGGGCCGGCCTACGAGCAGTACTTC
TRBV5-4	TRBJ1-4	few	TRBD1	CASSSQQGANEKLFF	TGTGCCAGCAGCTCCCAACAGGGGGCTAATGAAAAACTGTTTTTT
TRBV25-1	TRBJ2-7	few	-	CASSEAGEQYF	TGTGCCAGCAGTGAGGCGGGCGAGCAGTACTTC
TRBV12-3/TRBV12-4	TRBJ2-7	few	-	CASSLRESEQYF	TGTGCCAGCAGCTTAAGGGAGTCCGAGCAGTACTTC
TRBV29-1	TRBJ2-1	-	TRBD1	CSVGTGGNEQFF	TGCAGCGTTGGGACAGGGGGCAATGAGCAGTTCTTC
TRBV12-3/TRBV12-4	TRBJ2-3	-	TRBD2	CASSLATLAGGTSTDTQYF	TGTGCCAGCAGTTTAGCTACACTAGCGGGGGGAACTAGCACAGATACGCAGTATTTT
TRBV4-2	TRBJ2-2	few	-	CASSQEGRRGVTGELFF	TGTGCCAGCAGCCAAGAAGGGAGGAGAGGGGTAACCGGGGAGCTGTTTTTT
TRBV7-9	TRBJ2-5	once	TRBD2	CASSSFLAGEETQYF	TGTGCCAGCAGCTCGTTTTTAGCGGGAGAAGAGACCCAGTACTTC
TRBV4-1	TRBJ2-3	few	-	CASSPTAQRGTDTQYF	TGCGCCAGCAGCCCGACGGCCCAGAGGGGCACAGATACGCAGTATTTT
TRBV29-1	TRBJ2-1	few	-	CSVRRTGEGNEQFF	TGCAGCGTTCGGCGAACGGGAGAGGGCAATGAGCAGTTCTTC